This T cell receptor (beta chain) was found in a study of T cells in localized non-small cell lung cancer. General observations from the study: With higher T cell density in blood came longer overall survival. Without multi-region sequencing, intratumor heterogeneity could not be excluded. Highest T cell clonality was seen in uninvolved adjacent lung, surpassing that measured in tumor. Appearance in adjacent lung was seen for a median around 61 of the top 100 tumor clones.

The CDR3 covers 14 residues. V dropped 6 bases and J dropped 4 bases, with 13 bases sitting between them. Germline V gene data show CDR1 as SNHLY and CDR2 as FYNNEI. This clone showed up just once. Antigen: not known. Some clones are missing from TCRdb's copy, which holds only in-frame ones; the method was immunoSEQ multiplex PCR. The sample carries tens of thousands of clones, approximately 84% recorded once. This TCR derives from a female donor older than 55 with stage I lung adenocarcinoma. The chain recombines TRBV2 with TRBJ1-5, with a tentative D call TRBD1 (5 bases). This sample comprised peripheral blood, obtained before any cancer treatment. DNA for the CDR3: TGTGCCAGCAGAGGGGACGGAGGAAATCAGCCCCAGCATTTT. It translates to CASRGDGGNQPQHF.